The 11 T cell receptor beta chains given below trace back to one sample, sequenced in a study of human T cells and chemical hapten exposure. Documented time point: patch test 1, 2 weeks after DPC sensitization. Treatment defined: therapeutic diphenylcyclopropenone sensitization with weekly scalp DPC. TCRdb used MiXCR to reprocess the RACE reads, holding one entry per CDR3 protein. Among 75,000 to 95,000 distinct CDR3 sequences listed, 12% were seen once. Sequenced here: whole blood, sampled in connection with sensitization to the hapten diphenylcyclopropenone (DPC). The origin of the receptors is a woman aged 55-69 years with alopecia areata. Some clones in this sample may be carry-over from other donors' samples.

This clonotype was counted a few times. The CDR3 reads CSEKGRHTDTQYF. Here the CDR3 DNA reads TGCAGCGAGAAGGGGCGTCACACAGATACGCAGTATTTT. The chain has TRBV29-1 and TRBJ2-3, with D tentatively TRBD1 (5 bases). The V end lost 7 bases, the J end lost 2 bases, and 13 bases lay between the germline ends. Per germline, CDR1 SQVTM and CDR2 ANQGSEA. The CDR3 runs 13 residues.

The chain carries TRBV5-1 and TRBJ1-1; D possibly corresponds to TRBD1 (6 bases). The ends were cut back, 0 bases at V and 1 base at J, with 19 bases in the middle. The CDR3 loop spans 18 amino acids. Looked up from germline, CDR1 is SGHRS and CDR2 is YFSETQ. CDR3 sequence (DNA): TGCGCCAGCAGCTTGGTAGGATGGACAGCAAATGCGAACACTGAAGCTTTCTTT. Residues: CASSLVGWTANANTEAFF. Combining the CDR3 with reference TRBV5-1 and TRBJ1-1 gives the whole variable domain KAGVTQTPRYLIKTRGQQVTLSCSPISGHRSVSWYQQTPGQGLQFLFEYFSETQRNKGNFPGRFSGRQFSNSRSEMNVSTLELGDSALYLCASSLVGWTANANTEAFFGQGTRLTVV.

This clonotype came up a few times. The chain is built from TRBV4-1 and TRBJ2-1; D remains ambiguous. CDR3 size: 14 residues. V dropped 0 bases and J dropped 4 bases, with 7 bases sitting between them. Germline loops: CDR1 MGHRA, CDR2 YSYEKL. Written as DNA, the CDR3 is TGCGCCAGCAGCCAAGACGGACCATACAATGAGCAGTTCTTC. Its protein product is CASSQDGPYNEQFF.

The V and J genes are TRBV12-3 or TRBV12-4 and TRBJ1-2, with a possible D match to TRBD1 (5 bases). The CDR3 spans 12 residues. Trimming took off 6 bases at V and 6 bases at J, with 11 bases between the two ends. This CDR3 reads CASSQGDHGYTF. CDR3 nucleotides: TGTGCCAGCAGCCAGGGCGATCATGGCTACACCTTC.

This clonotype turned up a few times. DNA of the CDR3: TGTGCCAGCTCACCAGCCAGCCGGAACACTGAAGCTTTCTTT. It is translated as CASSPASRNTEAFF. This sequence joins TRBV18 and TRBJ1-1, with no clear D. CDR3 length equals 14 residues. Trimming left V 2 bases short and J 1 base short, with 8 bases between. Germline assignment: CDR1 KGHSH and CDR2 LQKENI.

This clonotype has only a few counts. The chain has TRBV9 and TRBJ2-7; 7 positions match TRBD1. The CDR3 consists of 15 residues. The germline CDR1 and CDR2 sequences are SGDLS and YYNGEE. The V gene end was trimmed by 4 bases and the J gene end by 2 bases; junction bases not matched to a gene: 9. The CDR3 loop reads CASSPEPGTAYEQYF. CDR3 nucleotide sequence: TGTGCCAGCAGCCCCGAGCCCGGGACAGCCTACGAGCAGTACTTC.

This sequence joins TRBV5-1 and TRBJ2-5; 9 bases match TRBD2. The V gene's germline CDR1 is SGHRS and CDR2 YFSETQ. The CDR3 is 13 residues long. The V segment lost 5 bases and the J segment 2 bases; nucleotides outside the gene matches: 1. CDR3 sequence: CASRTSGQETQYF. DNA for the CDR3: TGCGCCAGCAGGACTAGCGGACAAGAGACCCAGTACTTC.

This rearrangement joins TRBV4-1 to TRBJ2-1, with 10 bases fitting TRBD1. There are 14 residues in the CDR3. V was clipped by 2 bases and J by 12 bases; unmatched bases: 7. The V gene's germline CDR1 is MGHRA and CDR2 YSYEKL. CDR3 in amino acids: CASSQPGQGRWQFF. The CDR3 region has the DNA TGCGCCAGCAGCCAACCGGGACAGGGGAGGTGGCAGTTCTTC.

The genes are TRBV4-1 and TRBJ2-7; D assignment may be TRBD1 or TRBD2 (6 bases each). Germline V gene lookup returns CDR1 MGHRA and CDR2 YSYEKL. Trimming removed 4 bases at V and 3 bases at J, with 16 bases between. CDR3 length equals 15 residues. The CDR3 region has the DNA TGCGCCAGCAGCCCAGGGGATAGCGGATACTACGAGCAGTACTTC. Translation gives CASSPGDSGYYEQYF.

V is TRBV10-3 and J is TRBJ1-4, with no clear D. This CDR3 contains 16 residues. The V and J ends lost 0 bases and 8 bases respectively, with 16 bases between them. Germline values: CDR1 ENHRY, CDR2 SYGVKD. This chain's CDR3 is CAISESGTPIEEKLFF. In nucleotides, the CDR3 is TGTGCCATCAGTGAGTCGGGAACGCCCATCGAGGAAAAACTGTTTTTT.

This CDR3 reads CSATRPGDTLRVQFF. The DNA of the CDR3 is TGCAGTGCTACCCGGCCGGGGGACACCTTACGTGTGCAGTTCTTC. The chain is built from TRBV20-1 and TRBJ2-1; D is perhaps TRBD1 or TRBD2 (6 bases each). Germline values: CDR1 DFQATT, CDR2 SNEGSKA (reference sequence). V was pared by 4 bases and J by 12 bases, with 25 bases between. This CDR3 has 15 residues.